The 8 T cell receptor beta chains presented below share a single source sample, sequenced in a study of cytomegalovirus exposure and HLA in healthy donors. Both 60 Vbeta primers and 13 Jbeta primers went into the PCR. Clones were read by immunoSEQ multiplex PCR, and TCRdb kept only the in-frame ones, dropping some. The sample has about 200,000 clones; roughly four fifths are singletons. The sample was PBMCs. Receptors originate from a woman between 18 and 30 years old in good health and CMV-seronegative.

This chain joins TRBV7-2 and TRBJ2-5; TRBD2 matches at 9 bases. The DNA end lines up better with TRBJ2-7; the J call may be wrong. The germline V gene has CDR1 SGHTA and CDR2 FQGNSA. The CDR3 runs to 16 residues. The CDR3 DNA reads TGTGCCAGCAGCTTAGATAGCGGGAGCATAGGGTACGAGCAGTACTTC. This sequence encodes CASSLDSGSIGYEQYF.

The chain has TRBV7-9 and TRBJ2-6; 8 nucleotides line up with TRBD1. Germline V gene lookup returns CDR1 SEHNR and CDR2 FQNEAQ (reference sequence). The V and J ends lost 6 bases and 4 bases, in that order; junction bases with no gene match: 14. This CDR3 comprises 18 residues. The CDR3 coding sequence is TGTGCCAGCAGTGAACGAAGGACAGGGATTTCCGGGGCCAACGTCCTGACTTTC. Translating it yields CASSERRTGISGANVLTF.

The rearrangement joins TRBV21-1 to TRBJ2-7; TRBD1, as called in the table, went unchecked against the DNA. TRBV21-1 is a pseudogene locus. The CDR3 totals 15 residues. DNA for the CDR3: TGTGCCAGCAGCAACTATCGGACATCCTCCTACGAGCAGTACGTC. Protein: CASSNYRTSSYEQYV.

The chain is built from TRBV28 and TRBJ1-2; the match to TRBD1 covers 8 bases. V lost 8 bases and J lost 8; bases outside the gene matches: 4. The CDR3 sequence is 11 residues long. Germline V gives CDR1 MDHEN, CDR2 SYDVKM. CDR3 DNA sequence: TGTGCCAGCGGGACAGGCCCGGGCTACACCTTC. It yields the protein CASGTGPGYTF.

The rearrangement joins TRBV6-6 to TRBJ2-3; the D gene is possibly TRBD1 (5 bases). The germline V gene has CDR1 MNHNY and CDR2 SVGAGI (reference sequence). This CDR3 is 12 amino acids long. The V end was cut by 5 bases, the J end by 4 bases, with 7 bases between. Here the CDR3 reads CASSPGSDTQYF. CDR3 coding DNA: TGTGCCAGCAGTCCAGGGTCAGATACGCAGTATTTT.

The chain combines TRBV6-4 with TRBJ2-1, with a tentative D call TRBD2 (5 bases). V lost 3 bases and J 3 bases, leaving 15 bases between the germline ends. Looked up from germline, CDR1 is MRHNA and CDR2 is SNTAGT. CDR3 length: 16 amino acids. The CDR3 DNA sequence: TGTGCCAGCAGTGAAGGACCTAGCAGATACTACAATGAGCAGTTCTTC. This translates into CASSEGPSRYYNEQFF.

This clone has a single count. The CDR3 reads CASTDRALRTDTQYF. CDR3 nucleotides: TGCGCCAGCACCGACAGGGCTCTCCGCACAGATACGCAGTATTTT. This chain uses TRBV5-1 with TRBJ2-3, with 7 bases that match TRBD1. Germline-derived CDR1 and CDR2 are SGHRS and YFSETQ. This CDR3 is 15 amino acids long. After removal of 6 bases from V and 1 base from J, the junction contained 8 bases not matched to a gene.

The chain links TRBV7-9 to TRBJ2-1, with 8 bases identical to TRBD2. Germline V gene lookup returns CDR1 SEHNR and CDR2 FQNEAQ (reference sequence). The trim removed 2 bases at V and 8 bases at J, leaving 8 bases unmatched. This CDR3 is built from 15 residues. The CDR3 DNA is TGTGCCAGCAGCTTAATCATCGGGAGGGTGGATGAGCAGTTCTTC. This encodes CASSLIIGRVDEQFF. The full variable domain, with the rest looked up from reference TRBV7-9 and TRBJ2-1, is DTGVSQNPRHKITKRGQNVTFRCDPISEHNRLYWYRQTLGQGPEFLTYFQNEAQLEKSRLLSDRFSAERPKGSFSTLEIQRTEQGDSAMYLCASSLIIGRVDEQFFGPGTRLTVL.